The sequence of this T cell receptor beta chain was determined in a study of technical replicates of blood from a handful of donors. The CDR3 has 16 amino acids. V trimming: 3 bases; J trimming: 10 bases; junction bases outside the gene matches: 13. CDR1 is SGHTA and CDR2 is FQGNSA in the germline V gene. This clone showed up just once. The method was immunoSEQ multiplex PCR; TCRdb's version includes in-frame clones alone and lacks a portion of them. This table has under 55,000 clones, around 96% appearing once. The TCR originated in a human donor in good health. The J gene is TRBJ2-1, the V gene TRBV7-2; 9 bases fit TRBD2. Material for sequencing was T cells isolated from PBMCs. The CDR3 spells CASSFGPLAGEREQFF. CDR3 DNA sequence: TGTGCCAGCAGCTTCGGTCCTTTAGCGGGAGAAAGGGAGCAGTTCTTC.